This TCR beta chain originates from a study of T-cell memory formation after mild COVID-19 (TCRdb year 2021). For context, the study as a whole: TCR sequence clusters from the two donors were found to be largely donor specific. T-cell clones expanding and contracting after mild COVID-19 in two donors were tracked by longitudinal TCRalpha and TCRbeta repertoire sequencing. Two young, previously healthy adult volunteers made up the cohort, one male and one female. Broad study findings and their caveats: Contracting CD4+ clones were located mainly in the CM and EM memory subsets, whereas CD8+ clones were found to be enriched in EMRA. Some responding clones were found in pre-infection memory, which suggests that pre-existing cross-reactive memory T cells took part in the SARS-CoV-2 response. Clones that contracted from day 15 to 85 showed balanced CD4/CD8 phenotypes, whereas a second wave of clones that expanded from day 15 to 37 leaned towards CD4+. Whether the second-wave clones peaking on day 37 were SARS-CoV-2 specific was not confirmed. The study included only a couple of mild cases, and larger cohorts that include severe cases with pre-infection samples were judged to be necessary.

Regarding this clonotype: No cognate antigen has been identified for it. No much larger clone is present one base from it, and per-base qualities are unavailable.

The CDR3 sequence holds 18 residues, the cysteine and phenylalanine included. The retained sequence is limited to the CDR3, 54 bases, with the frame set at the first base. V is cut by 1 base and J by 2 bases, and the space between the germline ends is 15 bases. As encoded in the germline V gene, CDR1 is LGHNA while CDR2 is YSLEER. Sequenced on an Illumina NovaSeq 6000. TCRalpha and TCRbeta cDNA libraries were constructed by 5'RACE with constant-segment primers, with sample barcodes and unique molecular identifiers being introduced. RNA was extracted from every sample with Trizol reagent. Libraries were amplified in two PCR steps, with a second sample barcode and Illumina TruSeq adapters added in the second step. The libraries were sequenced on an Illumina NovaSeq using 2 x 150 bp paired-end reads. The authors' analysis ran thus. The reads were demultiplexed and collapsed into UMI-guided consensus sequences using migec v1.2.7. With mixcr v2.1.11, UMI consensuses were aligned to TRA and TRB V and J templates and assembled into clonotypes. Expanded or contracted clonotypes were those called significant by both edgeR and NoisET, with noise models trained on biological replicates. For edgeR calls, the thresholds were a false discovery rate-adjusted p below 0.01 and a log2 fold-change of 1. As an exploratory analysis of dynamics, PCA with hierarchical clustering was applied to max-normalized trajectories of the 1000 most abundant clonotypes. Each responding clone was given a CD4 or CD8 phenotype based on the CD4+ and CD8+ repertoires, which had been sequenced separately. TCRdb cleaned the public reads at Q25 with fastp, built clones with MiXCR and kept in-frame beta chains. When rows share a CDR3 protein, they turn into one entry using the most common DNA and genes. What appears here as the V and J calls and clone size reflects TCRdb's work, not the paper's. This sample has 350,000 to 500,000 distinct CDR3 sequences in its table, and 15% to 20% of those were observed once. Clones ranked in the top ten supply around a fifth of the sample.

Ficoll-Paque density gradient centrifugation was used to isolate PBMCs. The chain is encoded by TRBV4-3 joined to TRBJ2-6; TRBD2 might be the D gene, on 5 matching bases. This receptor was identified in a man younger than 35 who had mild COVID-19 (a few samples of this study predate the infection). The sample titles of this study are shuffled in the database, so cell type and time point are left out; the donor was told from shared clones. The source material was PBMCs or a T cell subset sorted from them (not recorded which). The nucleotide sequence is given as TGCGCCAGCAGCCAAGCGGGGAGACCTCTGGCTGGGGCCAACGTCCTGACTTTC. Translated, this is CASSQAGRPLAGANVLTF.